This entry concerns a single T cell receptor beta chain. The source of the sample is a study of blood T cells in healthy people across ages. The second PCR ran about 6 to 12 cycles with a sample-barcoded 5' primer and J-beta primers. TCRdb recomputed calls from the 5' RACE reads with MiXCR, one row per CDR3 protein. Of about 1.8 million distinct CDR3 sequences in the sample, less than 50% were seen once. The sequence derives from a woman aged 40 to 49 in good health. The specimen was blood.

For the CDR3, the DNA is TGTGCCAGCAGTTATGTTATAGCGGGGGGCCCCTACGAGCAGTACTTC. It translates to CASSYVIAGGPYEQYF. The rearrangement links TRBV6-6 to TRBJ2-7; 10 nucleotides align to TRBD2. Trimming took 3 bases from V and 2 from J; bases not matched to a gene: 7. Germline V CDR1 and CDR2: MNHNY, SVGAGI (reference sequence). The CDR3 is 16 amino acids.